One sample yielded the 27 T cell receptor beta chains listed below, sequenced in a study of cytomegalovirus exposure and HLA in healthy donors. The PCR was carried out with 60 Vbeta primers and 13 Jbeta primers. Repertoires were generated with immunoSEQ multiplex PCR, while TCRdb's copy carries only in-frame clones and drops some. This table has about 160,000 clones, roughly 79% appearing once. The sequenced sample consisted of PBMCs. The origin of the receptors is a woman between 40 and 55 years old in good health and CMV-seropositive.

The CDR3 region is CAWGQGSNIQYF. The CDR3 nucleotides read TGTGCCTGGGGACAGGGTTCAAACATTCAGTACTTC. V is TRBV30 and J is TRBJ2-4, with 8 bases matching TRBD1. In germline, CDR1 is GTSNPN, CDR2 SVGIG (reference sequence). The CDR3 extends over 12 amino acids. Germline trimming cut 5 bases from V and 6 bases from J; bases unmatched to any gene: 3.

CDR3 sequence: CASGYNRADTGELFF. CDR3 DNA sequence: TGTGCTAGTGGTTATAACAGGGCGGACACCGGGGAGCTGTTTTTT. The J gene is TRBJ2-2, the V gene TRBV12-5; perhaps TRBD1 as D (6 bases). V was cut by 4 bases and J by 3 bases, with 12 bases left in between. Germline CDR1 is LGHNT and CDR2 is FRNRAP. The CDR3 has 15 amino acids.

The table lists this clone with a few counts. At one boundary the junction diverges from the germline segment, which might be a read error. The rearrangement joins TRBV19 to TRBJ1-5; TRBD1 aligns across 8 bases. Looked up from germline, CDR1 is LNHDA and CDR2 is SQIVND (reference sequence). The CDR3 runs 15 residues. The CDR3 bases are TGTGCCAGTCATCAGGGGGCTTACAGCAATCAACCCCAGCATTTT. Translated, it gives CASHQGAYSNQPQHF.

The genes are TRBV10-3 and TRBJ1-5; D gene ambiguous. The V and J ends lost 4 bases and 5 bases respectively, with 9 bases between them. CDR3 length: 13 amino acids. Germline V gene data show CDR1 as ENHRY and CDR2 as SYGVKD. CDR3 DNA sequence: TGTGCCATCAGTGCACAGAGAGATCAGCCCCAGCATTTT. It translates to CAISAQRDQPQHF.

The genes are TRBV7-6 and TRBJ1-2; TRBD1 is a possible D gene (5 bases). This CDR3 is built from 15 residues. The germline gives CDR1 SGHVS, CDR2 FNYEAQ. V was shortened by 5 bases and J by 4 bases, with 17 bases between the two germline ends. The DNA of the CDR3 is TGTGCCAGCAGCCCCACCTTCGGGGGGTCCTATGGCTACACCTTC. Translation: CASSPTFGGSYGYTF.

The V and J genes are TRBV28 and TRBJ2-5, with 8 bases matching TRBD2. Near its end, the DNA agrees better with TRBJ2-7, so the J call may be wrong. Germline CDR1 MDHEN, CDR2 SYDVKM. The CDR3 extends over 17 amino acids. CDR3 nucleotide sequence: TGTGCCAGCAGTTTATCTTCCGCGGGACTAGAAAGCTACGAGCAGTACTTC. Protein product: CASSLSSAGLESYEQYF.

This clone was observed a single time. The rearrangement uses TRBV2 and TRBJ2-5; weak D call: TRBD2 (5 bases). Looked up from germline, CDR1 is SNHLY and CDR2 is FYNNEI. This CDR3 is built from 13 residues. The V gene lost 4 bases and the J gene lost 2 bases, with 8 bases spanning the gap. CDR3 protein: CASSVGLQETQYF. CDR3 sequence (DNA): TGTGCCAGCAGTGTAGGACTTCAAGAGACCCAGTACTTC.

V usage is TRBV6-1 and J usage is TRBJ2-5; the match to TRBD1 covers 7 bases. Germline-derived CDR1 and CDR2 are MNHNS and SASEGT. V lost 4 bases and J lost 5; bases outside the gene matches: 7. The CDR3 loop spans 14 amino acids. The CDR3 protein is CASSAGTAWETQYF. For the CDR3, the DNA is TGTGCCAGCAGTGCAGGGACAGCTTGGGAGACCCAGTACTTC.

CDR3 coding DNA: TGTGCCAGCAGCCTGGGACAGGTGGGCTCTGGAAACACCATATATTTT. It codes for CASSLGQVGSGNTIYF. The chain uses TRBV6-6 and TRBJ1-3, with 8 bases matching TRBD1. V dropped 6 bases and J dropped 0; count of bases not matched to a gene: 7. Per germline, CDR1 MNHNY and CDR2 SVGAGI (reference sequence). The CDR3 has 16 amino acids.

The chain has TRBV7-2 and TRBJ1-2; 8 bases align to TRBD1. This CDR3 is 15 amino acids long. The V gene's germline CDR1 is SGHTA and CDR2 FQGNSA. Losses at the gene ends were 2 bases for V and 2 bases for J; bases not matched to a gene: 4. The CDR3 reads CASSLPGQGNYGYTF. In DNA form, the CDR3 reads TGTGCCAGCAGCTTACCCGGACAGGGAAACTATGGCTACACCTTC.

The rearrangement joins TRBV9 to TRBJ2-7, with D tentatively TRBD2 (6 bases). V was trimmed by 8 bases and J by 2 bases, leaving 17 bases between them. The germline gives CDR1 SGDLS, CDR2 YYNGEE. The CDR3 consists of 14 residues. Here the CDR3 reads CARAGLLFPYEQYF. DNA of the CDR3: TGTGCCAGGGCGGGACTTTTATTTCCCTACGAGCAGTACTTC.

This sequence joins TRBV7-3 and TRBJ2-2; TRBD1 matches at 10 bases. Looked up from germline, CDR1 is SGHTA and CDR2 is FQGTGA. The CDR3 loop spans 15 amino acids. The junction had 1 base not matched to a gene; V was cut back by 5 bases and J by 1 base. The CDR3 is CASSRDRGNTGELFF. The CDR3 DNA reads TGTGCCAGCAGCCGGGACAGGGGGAACACCGGGGAGCTGTTTTTT.

There are a few counts of this clone. The chain joins TRBV7-6 to TRBJ1-2; no clear D. The CDR3 totals 18 residues. Germline loops: CDR1 SGHVS, CDR2 FNYEAQ. V shed 2 bases and J shed 2 bases, with 21 bases lying between them. The CDR3 nucleotides are TGTGCCAGCAGCTTATACCCCGGGAGGCCCAACTTCAACTATGGCTACACCTTC. It encodes CASSLYPGRPNFNYGYTF.

The sample holds one count of this clone. The rearrangement links TRBV29-1 to TRBJ2-1; a weak D match, TRBD1 (5 bases). V gave up 2 bases and J gave up 4 bases, with 15 bases separating them. This CDR3 is built from 15 residues. Germline CDR1 is SQVTM and CDR2 is ANQGSEA. The CDR3 protein is CSVEPPTTVYNEQFF. The CDR3 bases are TGCAGCGTTGAACCCCCTACGACAGTATACAATGAGCAGTTCTTC.

The chain joins TRBV13 to TRBJ2-5; 13 positions match TRBD2. J was trimmed by 7 bases and V by 1 base; bases with no gene match: 15. This CDR3 has 19 amino acids. Germline V gives CDR1 PRHDT, CDR2 FYEKMQ (reference sequence). The CDR3 sequence is CASSLVGTSGDVSFGTQYF. Here the CDR3 DNA reads TGTGCCAGCAGCTTAGTTGGGACTAGCGGGGATGTATCGTTTGGGACCCAGTACTTC.

This clone was recorded a few times. The V and J genes are TRBV2 and TRBJ2-5, with 9 bases that match TRBD2. Germline lookup yields CDR1 SNHLY and CDR2 FYNNEI. The CDR3 extends over 14 amino acids. Trimming cost V 7 bases and J 5 bases; bases outside gene matches: 8. The chain's CDR3 is CASTLAGEGETQYF. CDR3 nucleotides: TGTGCCAGCACCTTAGCGGGGGAGGGGGAGACCCAGTACTTC.

This chain connects TRBV2 to TRBJ2-5, with TRBD2 matching 11 bases. Trimming took 6 bases from V and 5 from J; bases not matched to a gene: 8. CDR3 length: 15 amino acids. The germline CDR1 and CDR2 sequences are SNHLY and FYNNEI. The CDR3 nucleotides read TGTGCCAGCAGACCCACTAGCGGGGGTCGTGAGACCCAGTACTTC. It is translated as CASRPTSGGRETQYF. Filled out from reference TRBV2 and TRBJ2-5, the complete variable domain reads EPEVTQTPSHQVTQMGQEVILRCVPISNHLYFYWYRQILGQKVEFLVSFYNNEISEKSEIFDDQFSVERPDGSNFTLKIRSTKLEDSAMYFCASRPTSGGRETQYFGPGTRLLVL.

This chain connects TRBV20-1 to TRBJ1-2; no clear D gene. Trimming removed 7 bases from V and 3 bases from J, with 9 bases in between. Germline V gene data show CDR1 as DFQATT and CDR2 as SNEGSKA (reference sequence). The CDR3 runs 11 residues. The CDR3 DNA follows: TGCAGTGAGAGGGCAGACTATGGCTACACCTTC. This sequence encodes CSERADYGYTF.

V gene TRBV19 combines with J gene TRBJ1-6; D unclear. The CDR3 sequence is 15 residues long. Trimming cost V 6 bases and J 10 bases, with 19 bases left between them. CDR1 and CDR2 from the germline V gene are LNHDA and SQIVND (reference sequence). CDR3 in amino acids: CASSSASGLSSPLHF. The CDR3 DNA is TGTGCCAGTAGCTCTGCGTCAGGTCTCAGCTCACCCCTCCACTTT.

The chain has TRBV28 and TRBJ1-2; 8 nucleotides agree with TRBD1. V lost 7 bases, J lost 4 bases, and 8 bases stayed unmatched. The CDR3 spans 14 residues. Germline CDR1 reads MDHEN; CDR2 reads SYDVKM. CDR3: CASTSTGASYGYTF. In nucleotides, the CDR3 is TGTGCCAGCACTTCGACAGGGGCTAGCTATGGCTACACCTTC.

This clone showed up just a few times. This chain joins TRBV5-1 and TRBJ1-2; tentatively, D is TRBD1 (6 bases). CDR1 and CDR2 (germline): SGHRS, YFSETQ. The CDR3 is 15 residues long. V was trimmed by 2 bases and J by 3 bases, leaving 14 bases between them. This CDR3 is CASSFGTGSDYGYTF. The CDR3 DNA reads TGCGCCAGCAGCTTTGGCACAGGGTCGGACTATGGCTACACCTTC.

This chain connects TRBV7-9 to TRBJ2-5; 7 bases are a match to TRBD1. Germline V lookup: CDR1 SEHNR, CDR2 FQNEAQ (reference sequence). V trimming: 7 bases; J trimming: 4 bases; junction bases outside the gene matches: 3. CDR3 length: 12 amino acids. The CDR3, as DNA: TGTGCCAGCAAAGGGGGCTTAGAGACCCAGTACTTC. Translated: CASKGGLETQYF.

The chain links TRBV20-1 to TRBJ1-1; D possibly corresponds to TRBD1 (5 bases). The CDR3 loop spans 11 amino acids. Germline CDR1 is DFQATT and CDR2 is SNEGSKA (reference sequence). V lost 5 bases to trimming and J lost 7 bases, with 11 bases between them. CDR3 residues: CSAAGFYEAFF. In DNA form, the CDR3 reads TGCAGTGCTGCAGGGTTTTATGAAGCTTTCTTT.

This rearrangement joins TRBV28 to TRBJ1-1, with TRBD1 identical over 9 bases. Germline CDR1 is MDHEN and CDR2 is SYDVKM. V trimming: 6 bases; J trimming: 6 bases; junction bases outside the gene matches: 14. The CDR3 runs to 16 residues. CDR3 protein: CASSNRQGQGFAEAFF. The DNA of the CDR3 is TGTGCCAGCAGCAATCGACAGGGACAGGGATTCGCTGAAGCTTTCTTT.

V and J are TRBV30 and TRBJ2-5; 7 nucleotides align to TRBD1. The length of the CDR3 is 15 residues. The V segment lost 1 base and the J segment 4 bases; nucleotides outside the gene matches: 9. Germline assignment: CDR1 GTSNPN and CDR2 SVGIG (reference sequence). DNA of the CDR3: TGTGCCTGGAGTGCAGACAGGGTTGGAGGAGAGACCCAGTACTTC. Amino acids: CAWSADRVGGETQYF.

This chain joins TRBV6-1 and TRBJ1-1; 7 nucleotides agree with TRBD1. The germline CDR1 and CDR2 sequences are MNHNS and SASEGT. V trimming: 7 bases; J trimming: 4 bases; junction bases outside the gene matches: 9. There are 14 residues in the CDR3. Here the CDR3 DNA reads TGTGCCAGCAACAAAGACAGGGTAATCACTGAAGCTTTCTTT. Residues: CASNKDRVITEAFF.

This clone showed up just a few times. The chain carries TRBV27 and TRBJ2-1, with 8 bases identical to TRBD2. Trimming took 7 bases from V and 3 from J; bases not matched to a gene: 11. CDR1 MNHEY and CDR2 SMNVEV come from the germline V gene (reference sequence). The CDR3 loop spans 16 amino acids. The CDR3 loop reads CASTPSRGEGYNEQFF. Here the CDR3 DNA reads TGTGCCAGCACCCCCTCGCGGGGGGAAGGCTACAATGAGCAGTTCTTC.